The rows below give T cell receptor beta chains drawn from one sample of a study of blood T cells in healthy people across ages. TCRdb fed the 5' RACE reads into MiXCR, producing one record per CDR3 protein. The table has about 1.4 million distinct CDR3 sequences, 59% seen once. Sequenced: blood. These receptors originate from a man between 18 and 35 years old in good health. CDR3s include the opening cysteine and the closing phenylalanine or tryptophan. D genes are given only for firm matches. Clone size is given for some rows only: seen once, a few or many times, or a class if the clone is expanded.

v_call: TRBV4-1
j_call: TRBJ2-7
d_call: NA
clone_size: few
cdr3_aa: CASSQHLGSYEQYF
cdr3_nt: TGCGCCAGCAGCCAGCACTTAGGATCCTACGAGCAGTACTTC

v_call: TRBV20-1
j_call: TRBJ2-7
d_call: NA
clone_size: NA
cdr3_aa: CSARYDGYEQYF
cdr3_nt: TGCAGTGCTAGATATGACGGCTACGAGCAGTACTTC

v_call: TRBV11-2
j_call: TRBJ2-3
d_call: TRBD2
clone_size: NA
cdr3_aa: CASSSPLAGGPGTDTQYF
cdr3_nt: TGTGCCAGCAGCTCTCCACTAGCGGGAGGGCCCGGCACAGATACGCAGTATTTT

v_call: TRBV7-9
j_call: TRBJ2-3
d_call: NA
clone_size: few
cdr3_aa: CASSGKIQPPTSTDTQYF
cdr3_nt: TGTGCCAGCAGCGGAAAGATCCAGCCACCTACTAGCACAGATACGCAGTATTTT

v_call: TRBV7-2
j_call: TRBJ1-2
d_call: TRBD1
clone_size: NA
cdr3_aa: CASSLRPTGSYGYTF
cdr3_nt: TGTGCCAGCAGCCTCCGACCGACAGGGTCCTATGGCTACACCTTC

v_call: TRBV15
j_call: TRBJ2-3
d_call: TRBD2
clone_size: once
cdr3_aa: CATSRERGGPTDTQYF
cdr3_nt: TGTGCCACCAGCAGAGAGCGGGGGGGGCCTACAGATACGCAGTATTTT

v_call: TRBV12-3/TRBV12-4
j_call: TRBJ2-1
d_call: NA
clone_size: once
cdr3_aa: CASSETDGDNEQFF
cdr3_nt: TGTGCCAGCAGCGAAACGGACGGGGACAATGAGCAGTTCTTC

v_call: TRBV10-3
j_call: TRBJ2-7
d_call: TRBD1
clone_size: NA
cdr3_aa: CATATGLSYEQYF
cdr3_nt: TGTGCCACCGCGACAGGGCTATCCTACGAGCAGTACTTC

v_call: TRBV2
j_call: TRBJ1-5
d_call: NA
clone_size: NA
cdr3_aa: CASRESSGGENQPQHF
cdr3_nt: TGTGCCAGCAGAGAATCCTCTGGGGGTGAGAATCAGCCCCAGCATTTT

v_call: TRBV27
j_call: TRBJ2-5
d_call: TRBD2
clone_size: NA
cdr3_aa: CASSLYGGIQETQYF
cdr3_nt: TGTGCCAGCAGTTTATACGGGGGGATCCAAGAGACCCAGTACTTC

v_call: TRBV9
j_call: TRBJ2-3
d_call: TRBD2
clone_size: NA
cdr3_aa: CASRLSGSDTDTQYF
cdr3_nt: TGTGCCAGCAGGTTAAGCGGGAGTGACACAGATACGCAGTATTTT

v_call: TRBV7-9
j_call: TRBJ1-6
d_call: TRBD1
clone_size: NA
cdr3_aa: CASSLVPGQGWSPLHF
cdr3_nt: TGTGCCAGCAGCTTAGTCCCCGGACAGGGCTGGTCACCCCTCCACTTT

v_call: TRBV11-2
j_call: TRBJ2-7
d_call: TRBD1
clone_size: once
cdr3_aa: CASRRDPGQAYEQYF
cdr3_nt: TGTGCCAGCAGGCGTGATCCGGGACAGGCCTACGAGCAGTACTTC

v_call: TRBV28
j_call: TRBJ2-3
d_call: TRBD2
clone_size: NA
cdr3_aa: CASSATGGDTQYF
cdr3_nt: TGTGCCAGCAGTGCCACGGGGGGAGATACGCAGTATTTT

v_call: TRBV10-3
j_call: TRBJ2-5
d_call: NA
clone_size: NA
cdr3_aa: CAISGQGVRETQYF
cdr3_nt: TGTGCCATCAGTGGCCAGGGTGTCCGGGAGACCCAGTACTTC

v_call: TRBV6-5
j_call: TRBJ2-7
d_call: TRBD2
clone_size: few
cdr3_aa: CASRGLAGLYEQYF
cdr3_nt: TGTGCCAGCAGGGGACTAGCGGGACTCTACGAGCAGTACTTC